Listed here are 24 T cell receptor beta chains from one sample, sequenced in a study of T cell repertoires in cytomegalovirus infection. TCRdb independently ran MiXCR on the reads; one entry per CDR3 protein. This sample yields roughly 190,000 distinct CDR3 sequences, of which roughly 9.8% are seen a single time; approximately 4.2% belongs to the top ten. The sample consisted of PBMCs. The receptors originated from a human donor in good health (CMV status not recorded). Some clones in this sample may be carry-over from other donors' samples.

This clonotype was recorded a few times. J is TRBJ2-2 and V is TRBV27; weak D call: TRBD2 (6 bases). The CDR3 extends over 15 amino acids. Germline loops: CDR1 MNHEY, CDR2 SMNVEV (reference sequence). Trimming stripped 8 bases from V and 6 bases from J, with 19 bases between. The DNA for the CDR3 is TGTGCCAGCCTCGGGAGTGGGGCGAAACCCGGGGAGCTGTTTTTT. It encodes CASLGSGAKPGELFF.

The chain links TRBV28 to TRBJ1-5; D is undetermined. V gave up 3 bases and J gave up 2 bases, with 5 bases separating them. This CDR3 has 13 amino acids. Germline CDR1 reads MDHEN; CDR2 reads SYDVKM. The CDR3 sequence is CASSFVGNQPQHF. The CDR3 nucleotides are TGTGCCAGCAGTTTCGTCGGCAATCAGCCCCAGCATTTT.

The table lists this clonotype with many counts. This chain's CDR3 is CASSPGADRLAHGQPQHF. CDR3 in DNA: TGTGCCAGCAGTCCAGGCGCGGACAGGCTGGCACACGGTCAGCCCCAGCATTTT. The rearrangement links TRBV2 to TRBJ1-5; 7 nucleotides line up with TRBD1. The CDR3 covers 18 residues. From germline, CDR1 is SNHLY and CDR2 FYNNEI. V shed 5 bases, J shed 6 bases, and the junction held 19 bases outside the gene matches.

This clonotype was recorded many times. The CDR3 here is CATSRDAGGTEAFF. As DNA, the CDR3 is TGTGCCACCAGCAGAGATGCAGGGGGCACTGAAGCTTTCTTT. The gene calls are TRBV15 and TRBJ1-1, with 7 bases lining up with TRBD1. The V and J ends lost 0 bases and 4 bases, in that order; junction bases with no gene match: 2. CDR3 length: 14 residues. Germline-derived CDR1 and CDR2 are LNHNV and YYDKDF (reference sequence).

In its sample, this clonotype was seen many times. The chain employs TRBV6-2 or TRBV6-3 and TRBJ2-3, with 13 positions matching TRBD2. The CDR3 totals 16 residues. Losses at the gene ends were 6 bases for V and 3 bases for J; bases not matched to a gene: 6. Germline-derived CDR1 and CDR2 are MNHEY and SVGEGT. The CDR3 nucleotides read TGTGCCAGCAGAACCGGGACTAGCGGGGTTACAGATACGCAGTATTTT. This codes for CASRTGTSGVTDTQYF.

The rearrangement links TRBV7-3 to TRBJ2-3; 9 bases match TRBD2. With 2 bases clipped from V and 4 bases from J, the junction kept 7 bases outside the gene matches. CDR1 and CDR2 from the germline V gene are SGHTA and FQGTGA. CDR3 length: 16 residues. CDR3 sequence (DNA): TGTGCCAGCAGCTTATTAAGCGGGAGGTTCCCAGATACGCAGTATTTT. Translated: CASSLLSGRFPDTQYF.

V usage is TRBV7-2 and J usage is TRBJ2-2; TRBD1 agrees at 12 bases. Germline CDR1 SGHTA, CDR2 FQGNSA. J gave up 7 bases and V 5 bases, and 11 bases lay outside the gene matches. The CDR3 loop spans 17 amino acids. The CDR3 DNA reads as TGTGCCAGCAGCAGCAAAGGGACAGGGGGCGCCGTCGGGGAGCTGTTTTTT. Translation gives CASSSKGTGGAVGELFF.

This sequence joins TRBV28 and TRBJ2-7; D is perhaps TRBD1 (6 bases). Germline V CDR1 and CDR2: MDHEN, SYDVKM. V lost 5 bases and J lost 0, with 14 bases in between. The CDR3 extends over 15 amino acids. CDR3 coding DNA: TGTGCCAGCAGTCACACAGGGTTAGGCTCCTACGAGCAGTACTTC. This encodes CASSHTGLGSYEQYF.

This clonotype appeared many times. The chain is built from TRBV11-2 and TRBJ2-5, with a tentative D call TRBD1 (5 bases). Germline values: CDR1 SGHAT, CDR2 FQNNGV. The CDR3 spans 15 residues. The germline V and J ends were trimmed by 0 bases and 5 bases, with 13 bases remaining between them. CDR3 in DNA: TGTGCCAGCAGCTTAGATCCTGCCAGGGTGGAGACCCAGTACTTC. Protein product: CASSLDPARVETQYF.

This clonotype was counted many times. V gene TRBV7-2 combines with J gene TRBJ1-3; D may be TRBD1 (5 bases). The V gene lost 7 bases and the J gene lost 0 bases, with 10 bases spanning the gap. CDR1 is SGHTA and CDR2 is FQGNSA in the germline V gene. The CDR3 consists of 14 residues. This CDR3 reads CASTTENSGNTIYF. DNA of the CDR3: TGTGCCAGCACGACAGAGAACTCTGGAAACACCATATATTTT.

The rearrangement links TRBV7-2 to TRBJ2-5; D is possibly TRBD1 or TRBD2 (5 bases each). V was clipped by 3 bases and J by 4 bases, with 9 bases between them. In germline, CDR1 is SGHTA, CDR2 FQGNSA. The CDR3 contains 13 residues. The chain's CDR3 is CASSFFGGETQYF. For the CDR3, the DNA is TGTGCCAGCAGCTTCTTTGGGGGAGAGACCCAGTACTTC.

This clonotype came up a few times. CDR3 sequence (DNA): TGTGCCACCGAAACAGGGGGACCGTTGACAAAGGCTTTCTTT. Residues: CATETGGPLTKAFF. This rearrangement joins TRBV19 to TRBJ1-1; the match to TRBD1 covers 8 bases. V shed 10 bases and J 11 bases; nucleotides not matched to a gene: 18. The CDR3 extends over 14 amino acids. Looked up from germline, CDR1 is LNHDA and CDR2 is SQIVND (reference sequence).

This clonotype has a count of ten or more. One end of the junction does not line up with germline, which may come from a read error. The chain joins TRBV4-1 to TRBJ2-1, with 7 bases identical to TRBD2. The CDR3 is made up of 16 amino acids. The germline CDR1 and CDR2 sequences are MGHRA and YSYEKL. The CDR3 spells CASSQEPSGSYNEQFF. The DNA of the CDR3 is TGTGCCAGCAGCCAAGAGCCTAGCGGCTCCTACAATGAGCAGTTCTTC.

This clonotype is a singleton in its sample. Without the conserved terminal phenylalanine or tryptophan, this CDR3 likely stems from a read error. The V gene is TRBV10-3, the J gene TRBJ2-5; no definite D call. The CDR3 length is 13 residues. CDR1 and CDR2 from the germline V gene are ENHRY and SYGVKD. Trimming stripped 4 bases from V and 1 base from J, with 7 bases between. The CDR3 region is CAISVDRQETQYL. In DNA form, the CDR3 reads TGTGCCATCAGTGTTGACCGCCAAGAGACCCAGTACCTC.

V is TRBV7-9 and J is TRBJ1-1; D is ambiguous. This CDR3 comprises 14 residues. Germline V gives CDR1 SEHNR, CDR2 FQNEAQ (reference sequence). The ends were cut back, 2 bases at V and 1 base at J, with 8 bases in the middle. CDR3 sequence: CASSLSAQNTEAFF. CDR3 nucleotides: TGTGCCAGCAGCTTATCGGCTCAGAACACTGAAGCTTTCTTT.

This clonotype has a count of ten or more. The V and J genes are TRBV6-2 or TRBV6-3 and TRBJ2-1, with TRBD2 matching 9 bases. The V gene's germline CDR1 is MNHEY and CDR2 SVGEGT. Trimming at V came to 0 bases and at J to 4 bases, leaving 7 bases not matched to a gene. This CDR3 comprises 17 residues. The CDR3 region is CASSYSGASGIYNEQFF. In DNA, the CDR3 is TGTGCCAGCAGTTACTCCGGGGCTAGCGGGATTTACAATGAGCAGTTCTTC.

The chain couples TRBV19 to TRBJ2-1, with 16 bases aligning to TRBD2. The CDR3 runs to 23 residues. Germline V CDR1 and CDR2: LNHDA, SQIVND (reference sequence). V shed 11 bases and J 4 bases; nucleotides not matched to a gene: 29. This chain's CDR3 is CASKGAGGLSGTSGRGYYNEQFF. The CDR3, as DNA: TGTGCCTCGAAGGGGGCAGGGGGTCTTTCCGGGACTAGCGGGAGGGGTTATTACAATGAGCAGTTCTTC. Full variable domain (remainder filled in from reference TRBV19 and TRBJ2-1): DGGITQSPKYLFRKEGQNVTLSCEQNLNHDAMYWYRQDPGQGLRLIYYSQIVNDFQKGDIAEGYSVSREKKESFPLTVTSAQKNPTAFYLCASKGAGGLSGTSGRGYYNEQFFGPGTRLTVL.

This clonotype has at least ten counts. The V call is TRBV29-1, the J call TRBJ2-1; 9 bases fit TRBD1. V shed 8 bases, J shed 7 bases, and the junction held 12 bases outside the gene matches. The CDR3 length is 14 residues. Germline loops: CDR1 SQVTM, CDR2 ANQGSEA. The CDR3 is CSIRRDRESNEQFF. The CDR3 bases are TGCAGCATCAGGCGGGACAGGGAGTCGAATGAGCAGTTCTTC.

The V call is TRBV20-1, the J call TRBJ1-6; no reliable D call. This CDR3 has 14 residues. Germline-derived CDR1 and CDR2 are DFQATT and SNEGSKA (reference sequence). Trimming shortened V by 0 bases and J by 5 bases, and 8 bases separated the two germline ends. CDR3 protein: CSARETPNNSPLHF. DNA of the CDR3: TGCAGTGCTAGAGAAACACCTAATAATTCACCCCTCCACTTT.

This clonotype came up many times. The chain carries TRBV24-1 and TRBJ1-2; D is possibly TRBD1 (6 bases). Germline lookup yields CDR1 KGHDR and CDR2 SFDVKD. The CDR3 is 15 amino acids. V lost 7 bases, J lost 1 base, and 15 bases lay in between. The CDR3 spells CATSPADRSNYGYTF. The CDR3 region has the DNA TGTGCCACCAGCCCTGCCGACAGGAGTAACTATGGCTACACCTTC.

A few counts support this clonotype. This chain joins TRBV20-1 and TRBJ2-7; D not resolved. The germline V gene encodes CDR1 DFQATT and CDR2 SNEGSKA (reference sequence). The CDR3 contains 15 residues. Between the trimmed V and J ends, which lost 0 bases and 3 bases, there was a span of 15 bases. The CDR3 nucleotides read TGCAGTGCTAGAGATCTTCGCAAGTTAGACTACGAGCAGTACTTC. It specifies CSARDLRKLDYEQYF.

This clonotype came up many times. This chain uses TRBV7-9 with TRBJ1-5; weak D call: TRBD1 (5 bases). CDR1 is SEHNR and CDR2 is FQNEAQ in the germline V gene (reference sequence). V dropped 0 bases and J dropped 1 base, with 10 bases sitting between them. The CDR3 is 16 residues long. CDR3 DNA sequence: TGTGCCAGCAGCTTAGCGGGGGGGGGAAGCAATCAGCCCCAGCATTTT. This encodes CASSLAGGGSNQPQHF.

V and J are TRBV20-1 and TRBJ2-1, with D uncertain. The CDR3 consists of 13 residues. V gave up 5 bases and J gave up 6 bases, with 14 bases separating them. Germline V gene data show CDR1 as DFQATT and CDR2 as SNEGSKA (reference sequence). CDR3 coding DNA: TGCAGTGCTTTGGGCCCTAACACCAATGAGCAGTTCTTC. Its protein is CSALGPNTNEQFF.

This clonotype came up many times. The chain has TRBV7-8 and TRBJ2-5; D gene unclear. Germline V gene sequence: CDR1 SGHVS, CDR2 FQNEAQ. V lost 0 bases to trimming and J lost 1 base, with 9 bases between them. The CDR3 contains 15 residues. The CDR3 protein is CASSLAGRSQETQYF. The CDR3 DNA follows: TGTGCCAGCAGCTTAGCTGGCAGATCCCAAGAGACCCAGTACTTC.